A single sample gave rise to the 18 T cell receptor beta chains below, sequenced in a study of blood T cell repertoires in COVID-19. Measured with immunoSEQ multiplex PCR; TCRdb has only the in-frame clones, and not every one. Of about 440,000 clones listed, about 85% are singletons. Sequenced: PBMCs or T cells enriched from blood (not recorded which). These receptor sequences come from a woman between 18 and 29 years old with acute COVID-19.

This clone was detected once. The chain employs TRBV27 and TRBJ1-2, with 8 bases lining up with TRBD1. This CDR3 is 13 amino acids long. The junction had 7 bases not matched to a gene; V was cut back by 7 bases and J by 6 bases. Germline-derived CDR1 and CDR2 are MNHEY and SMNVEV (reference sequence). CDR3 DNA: TGTGCCAGCAAAGACAGGGGCTCCCATGGCTACACCTTC. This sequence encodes CASKDRGSHGYTF.

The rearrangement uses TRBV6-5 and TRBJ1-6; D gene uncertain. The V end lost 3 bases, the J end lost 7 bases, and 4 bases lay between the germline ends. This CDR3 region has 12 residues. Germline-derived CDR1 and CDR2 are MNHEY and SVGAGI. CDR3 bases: TGTGCCAGCAGTTATAGAAATTCACCCCTCCACTTT. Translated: CASSYRNSPLHF.

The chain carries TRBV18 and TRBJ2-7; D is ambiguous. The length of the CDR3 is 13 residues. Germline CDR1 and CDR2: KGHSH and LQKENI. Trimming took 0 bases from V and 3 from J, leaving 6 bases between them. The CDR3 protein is CASSPPSIYEQYF. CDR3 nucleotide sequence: TGTGCCAGCTCACCACCTAGTATCTACGAGCAGTACTTC.

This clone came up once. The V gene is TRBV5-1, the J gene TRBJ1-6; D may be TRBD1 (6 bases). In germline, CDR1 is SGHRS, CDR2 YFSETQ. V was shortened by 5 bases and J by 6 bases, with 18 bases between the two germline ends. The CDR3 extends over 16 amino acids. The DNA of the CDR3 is TGCGCCAGCAGTTATCGCCCCGACAGGAGTAATTCACCCCTCCACTTT. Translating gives CASSYRPDRSNSPLHF.

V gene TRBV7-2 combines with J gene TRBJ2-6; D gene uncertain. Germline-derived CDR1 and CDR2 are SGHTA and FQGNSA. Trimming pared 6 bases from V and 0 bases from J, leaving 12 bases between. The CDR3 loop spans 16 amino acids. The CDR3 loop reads CASSFLFYSGANVLTF. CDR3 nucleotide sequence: TGTGCCAGCAGTTTCCTGTTCTACTCTGGGGCCAACGTCCTGACTTTC.

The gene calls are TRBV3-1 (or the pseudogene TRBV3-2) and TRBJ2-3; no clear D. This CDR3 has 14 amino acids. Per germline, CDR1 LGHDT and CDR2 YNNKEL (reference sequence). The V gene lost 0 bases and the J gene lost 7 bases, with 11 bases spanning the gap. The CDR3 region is CASSQETYVYTQYF. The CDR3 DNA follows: TGTGCCAGCAGCCAAGAGACTTACGTGTATACGCAGTATTTT.

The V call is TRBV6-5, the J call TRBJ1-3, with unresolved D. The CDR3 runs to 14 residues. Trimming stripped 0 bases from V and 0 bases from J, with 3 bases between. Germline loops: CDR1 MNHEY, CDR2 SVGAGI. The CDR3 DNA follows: TGTGCCAGCAGTTACTCGGCCTCTGGAAACACCATATATTTT. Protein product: CASSYSASGNTIYF.

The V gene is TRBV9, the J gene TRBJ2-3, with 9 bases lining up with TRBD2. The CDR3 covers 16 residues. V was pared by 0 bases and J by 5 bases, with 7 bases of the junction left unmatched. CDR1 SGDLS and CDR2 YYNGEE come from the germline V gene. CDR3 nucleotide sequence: TGTGCCAGCAGCGTAGTGGCGGGAGGGCCGGGAGATACGCAGTATTTT. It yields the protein CASSVVAGGPGDTQYF.

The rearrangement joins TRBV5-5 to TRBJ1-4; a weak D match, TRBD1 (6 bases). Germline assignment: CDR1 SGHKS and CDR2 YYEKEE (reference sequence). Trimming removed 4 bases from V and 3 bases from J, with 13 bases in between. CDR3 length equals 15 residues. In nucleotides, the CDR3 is TGTGCCAGCAGCCTGGACAGTCCTCCTAATGAAAAACTGTTTTTT. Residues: CASSLDSPPNEKLFF. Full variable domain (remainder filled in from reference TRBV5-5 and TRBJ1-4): DAGVTQSPTHLIKTRGQQVTLRCSPISGHKSVSWYQQVLGQGPQFIFQYYEKEERGRGNFPDRFSARQFPNYSSELNVNALLLGDSALYLCASSLDSPPNEKLFFGSGTQLSVL.

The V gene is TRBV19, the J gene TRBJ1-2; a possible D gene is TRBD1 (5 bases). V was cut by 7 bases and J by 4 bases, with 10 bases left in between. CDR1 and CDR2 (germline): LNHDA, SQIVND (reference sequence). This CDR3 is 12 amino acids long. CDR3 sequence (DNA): TGTGCCAGTAACCAGGGTATCTATGGCTACACCTTC. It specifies CASNQGIYGYTF.

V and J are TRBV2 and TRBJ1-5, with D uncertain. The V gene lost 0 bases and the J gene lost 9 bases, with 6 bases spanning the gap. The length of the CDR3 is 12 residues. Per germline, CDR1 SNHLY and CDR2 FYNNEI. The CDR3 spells CASSEAEGPQHF. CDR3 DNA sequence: TGTGCCAGCAGTGAAGCCGAGGGGCCCCAGCATTTT.

As DNA, the CDR3 is TGTGCCAGTAGCCATCACAGGGTCAAAAGGGGAAACACCATATATTTT. This translates into CASSHHRVKRGNTIYF. The chain couples TRBV19 to TRBJ1-3, with a weak D call TRBD1 (6 bases). The germline V and J ends were trimmed by 6 bases and 4 bases, with 19 bases remaining between them. This CDR3 has 16 amino acids. CDR1 and CDR2 from the germline V gene are LNHDA and SQIVND (reference sequence).

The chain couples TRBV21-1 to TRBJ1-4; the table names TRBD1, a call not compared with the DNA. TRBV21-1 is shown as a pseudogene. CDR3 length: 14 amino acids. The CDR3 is CASSLGQGNEKLFF. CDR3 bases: TGTGCCAGCAGCCTTGGACAGGGTAATGAAAAACTGTTTTTT.

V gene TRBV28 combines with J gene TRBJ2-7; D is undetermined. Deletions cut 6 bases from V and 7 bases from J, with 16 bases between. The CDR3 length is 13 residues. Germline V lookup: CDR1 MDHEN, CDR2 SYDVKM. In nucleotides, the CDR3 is TGTGCCAGCAGCGCACTGGATACGCGGGAGCAGTACTTC. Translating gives CASSALDTREQYF.

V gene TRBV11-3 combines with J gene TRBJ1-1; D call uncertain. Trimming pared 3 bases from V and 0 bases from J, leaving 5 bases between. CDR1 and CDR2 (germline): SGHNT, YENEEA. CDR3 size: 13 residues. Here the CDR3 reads CASSFQVNTEAFF. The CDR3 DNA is TGTGCCAGCAGCTTTCAGGTGAACACTGAAGCTTTCTTT.

CDR3 residues: CASSRQNYEQYF. The CDR3, as DNA: TGTGCCAGCAGTCGACAGAACTACGAGCAGTACTTC. The rearrangement links TRBV28 to TRBJ2-7; a weak D match, TRBD1 (5 bases). This CDR3 contains 12 residues. CDR1 is MDHEN, CDR2 SYDVKM, per germline. The V end was cut by 5 bases, the J end by 3 bases, with 8 bases between.

The CDR3 DNA reads TGCAGCGGATACAGGGGGCCAGATACGCAGTATTTT. Translating gives CSGYRGPDTQYF. V and J are TRBV29-1 and TRBJ2-3; TRBD1 agrees at 9 bases. The V segment lost 7 bases and the J segment 4 bases; nucleotides outside the gene matches: 3. CDR1 and CDR2 (germline): SQVTM, ANQGSEA. This CDR3 spans 12 amino acids.

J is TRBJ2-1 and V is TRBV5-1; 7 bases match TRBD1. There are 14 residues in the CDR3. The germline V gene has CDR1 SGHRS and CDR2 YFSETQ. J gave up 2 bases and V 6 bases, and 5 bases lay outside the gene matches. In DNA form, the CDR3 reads TGCGCCAGCACCACAGGGGATCCCTACAATGAGCAGTTCTTC. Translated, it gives CASTTGDPYNEQFF.